This T cell receptor beta chain stems from a study of shared clonotypes between healthy human individuals (dated by TCRdb to about 2020). Study-wide context: The cohort included three men and two women between 18 and 49 years of age. Blood TCR repertoires of about five healthy adults were deeply sequenced to estimate repertoire size and the extent of clonotype sharing between individuals. Per donor, three plates each were used for CD4 naive and CD4 memory, two for CD8 naive, and one for CD8 memory. Each donor's leukapheresis produced roughly between roughly 0.85 and 10 billion PBMCs. To increase sequencing depth and limit assay-specific biases, different laboratories used diverse techniques to prepare libraries and sequence TCR repertoires.

As for this clone: Its cognate antigen has yet to be identified. No clone much larger than this one lies a single base away; base qualities are absent.

The donors were healthy, HIV-negative adults with no recently reported acute infections or vaccinations. Only Caucasian adults living in Nashville, Tennessee, USA were represented among the donors. CD4+ T cells were enriched by magnetic negative selection; naive cells were then positively selected on CD45RA, and the negative fraction formed the memory subset. Blood was collected by leukapheresis, and PBMCs were isolated by Ficoll-Histopaque density gradient centrifugation and then cryopreserved in liquid nitrogen vapor phase. Analytical flow cytometry was used to check the purity and quantity of each magnetically sorted T cell population. Genomic DNA was isolated from every sorted fraction and measured by UV absorbance on a Nanodrop 2000c. Using the deep immunoSEQ assay, TCR CDR3 regions were amplified from genomic DNA by multiplex PCR. Extracted genomic DNA from each cell subset was distributed evenly across all wells of several immunoSEQ 96-well plates, and each plate was treated as a replicate. For sorted subsets, 200 to 250 ng of genomic DNA, equivalent to 30,000 or so T cell genomes, went into each replicate PCR. The purified libraries were quantified using a Qubit 3.0 fluorometer, sized with a Bioanalyzer 2100, and then quantified again using the KAPA Library Quantification kit. Every immunoSEQ 96-well plate was sequenced on a separate single-read 150-cycle Illumina NextSeq 550 flow cell. Turning to the authors' computational methods: The immunoSEQ output contained only junctional sequences without quality scores, so filtering could not match that applied to full-length reads. Sequences were annotated with PyIR, a Python wrapper for IgBLAST v1.9, using IMGT germline references to assign V/J genes and CDR3. Reads were filtered out if the reads had weak V/J assignments (E-value above 1e-6), no CDR3, stop codons, out-of-frame junctions, or ambiguous translated residues. V3J clonotypes were defined as sequences sharing the same inferred V gene, J gene, and CDR3 amino acid sequence. Percentage overlap between repertoires was calculated by dividing the number of shared unique clonotypes by the size of the smaller repertoire. RTK rarefaction, the Chao1 estimator, and Recon v2.1 estimates of unobserved clonotypes were used to assess repertoire richness. For all TCRbeta clonotypes obtained by the gDNA method from a handful of donors, generation probabilities were computed with OLGA. TCRdb took over this immuneACCESS table, retaining in-frame rearrangements with V and J assigned. Such tables are incomplete; in checked studies, under half of the missing clones stem from an unresolved V gene, and the remainder is unexplained. V and J calls and clone size follow that table, whereas D and trimming were derived from the DNA. This sample holds 600,000 to 800,000 clones; 72% were observed only once. The ten top clones hold under 2% of the sample.

Points the paper makes about the study in general: When several donors were compared, the shared fraction of clonotypes was about 5.2% for naive CD4, about 4% for naive CD8, 2.3% for memory CD4, and 0.4% for memory CD8. Based on pairwise subsampling, the degree of clonotype sharing among donors was expected to be affected by sequencing depth. Compared with non-shared clonotypes, clonotypes shared by all four sorted-subset donors had higher generation probabilities. Rarefaction of sorted-subset datasets indicated incomplete sequencing despite the large sequencing depth. Larger estimated clonotype richness was generally found for naive subsets than for memory subsets. Sampling was restricted to blood, and TCR repertoires in tissue are likely to differ from TCR repertoires in blood. The small number of donors limited the genetic and exposure-history diversity represented.

Inclusive of the bounding cysteine and phenylalanine, the CDR3 is 15 residues long. Of the read, only the CDR3 DNA is kept; its 45 bases are in frame from base 1. The germline V gene specifies SGHDT as CDR1 and YYEEEE as CDR2. V and J are truncated by 3 bases and 3 bases respectively, leaving an intervening sequence of 15 bases. Recombination joined TRBV5-6 with TRBJ1-1, and the D gene may be TRBD1, 6 bases matching. The receptor was derived from a woman in her 30s in good health. Specimen: memory CD4+ T cells sorted from blood. This specimen's cell subset or site label, per the study, means: CD45RA-negative fraction. The nucleotide sequence is TGTGCCAGCAGCTCACTACAGGGTTTCCACACTGAAGCTTTCTTT. Its translation is CASSSLQGFHTEAFF.